This T cell receptor beta chain is from a study of blood T cell repertoires in COVID-19. As regards this clone: The limits of the CDR3 on the DNA are not certain, so only TCRdb's listed CDR3 is given.

Measured with immunoSEQ multiplex PCR; TCRdb has only the in-frame clones, and not every one. The sample has roughly 700,000 clones, around 89% seen once. Including both end residues, the CDR3 is 15 amino acids long. The germline V gene encodes CDR1 LNHDA and CDR2 SQIVND (reference sequence). The source is a young woman with acute or convalescent COVID-19. The material sequenced was peripheral blood. The chain recombines TRBV19 with TRBJ1-2; the table calls TRBD1, which could not be checked here. CDR3 region: CASSIVGPGTGMETF.